This T cell receptor beta chain is from a study of blood T cell repertoires in COVID-19. Overall study context: The United States, Italy and Spain supplied acute and convalescent COVID-19 samples. Nucleic acid was either cDNA or gDNA, and it came from T cells, B-cell-depleted T cells, or PBMCs.

In the authors' workflow: The authors estimated nucleated cell counts from reference gene primer amplification. TCRdb's table, derived via immunoSEQ multiplex PCR, lists solely in-frame clones and lacks some. V and J calls plus clone size are reproduced from that table; the DNA served to infer D and trimming. This table holds some 160,000 clones, around 80% found once. Germline assignment: CDR1 MDHEN and CDR2 SYDVKM. CDR3 length: 14 amino acids. The germline V and J ends were trimmed by 8 bases and 0 bases, with 11 bases remaining between them. Sequencing used peripheral blood. This sequence joins TRBV28 and TRBJ2-4; D is undetermined. The sequence derives from a woman between 50 and 59 years old with acute or convalescent COVID-19. CDR3 sequence: CASSEFLAKNIQYF. DNA for the CDR3: TGTGCCAGCTCGGAGTTTCTAGCCAAAAACATTCAGTACTTC.